The 25 T cell receptor beta chains given below trace back to one sample, sequenced in a study of T-cell reconstitution after alpha-beta-depleted transplantation in children. Library preparation (for TCRbeta) was performed with unique molecular identifiers. TCRdb independently ran MiXCR on the PCR reads; one entry per CDR3 protein. The table records about 98,000 distinct CDR3 sequences, 20% to 25% of them present only once. The sequencing used PBMCs, collected before TCRalphabeta/CD19-depleted stem cell transplant. The receptors derive from a boy aged 2 to 10 with acute lymphoblastic leukemia, due to receive a stem cell transplant.

V usage is TRBV7-2 and J usage is TRBJ2-1; 7 nucleotides match TRBD1. Germline V gives CDR1 SGHTA, CDR2 FQGNSA. J gave up 15 bases and V 4 bases, and 9 bases lay outside the gene matches. The CDR3 has 12 residues. DNA for the CDR3: TGTGCCAGCAGCTCCCAAGGGACAGTTTTGTTCTTC. Residues: CASSSQGTVLFF.

The CDR3 protein is CASSPQTGTGAGYTF. In DNA, the CDR3 is TGTGCCAGCAGCCCTCAAACCGGGACAGGGGCAGGCTACACCTTC. The V gene is TRBV11-2, the J gene TRBJ1-2; TRBD1 aligns across 10 bases. The CDR3 has 15 amino acids. V dropped 5 bases and J dropped 8; count of bases not matched to a gene: 11. Germline-derived CDR1 and CDR2 are SGHAT and FQNNGV.

This sequence joins TRBV5-5 and TRBJ2-2, with TRBD2 identical over 8 bases. Germline CDR1 is SGHKS and CDR2 is YYEKEE (reference sequence). This CDR3 contains 17 residues. Trimming cost V 1 base and J 5 bases; bases outside gene matches: 10. In DNA, the CDR3 is TGTGCCAGCAGCTTGCGGGGACTAGGCATGGGGACCGGGGAGCTGTTTTTT. Encoded protein: CASSLRGLGMGTGELFF.

This chain links TRBV4-3 with TRBJ2-7; D might be TRBD1 or TRBD2, each matching 6 bases. CDR3 length: 15 residues. V shed 4 bases and J shed 5 bases, with 18 bases lying between them. CDR1 is LGHNA and CDR2 is YSLEER in the germline V gene. For the CDR3, the DNA is TGCGCCAGCAGCCTATTATCGGGGGCGCGAAACGAGCAGTACTTC. Protein product: CASSLLSGARNEQYF.

This clonotype has a handful of counts. The chain is built from TRBV4-1 and TRBJ2-1; possible D gene TRBD2, 6 bases. Germline values: CDR1 MGHRA, CDR2 YSYEKL. The CDR3 covers 14 residues. V was shortened by 7 bases and J by 7 bases, with 17 bases between the two germline ends. The CDR3 DNA follows: TGCGCCAGCACGGGGGACCCGGGAGTGAATGAGCAGTTCTTC. Translation gives CASTGDPGVNEQFF.

This clonotype was seen ten or more times. The J gene is TRBJ1-2, the V gene TRBV12-3 or TRBV12-4, with a weak D call TRBD1 (5 bases). Deletions cut 5 bases from V and 4 bases from J, with 14 bases between. The CDR3 has 14 residues. CDR3 DNA sequence: TGTGCCAGCAGTCTAAGACAGTGGACCTATGGCTACACCTTC. Encoded protein: CASSLRQWTYGYTF.

This clonotype was seen a single time. Its ends do not fully match the called genes, so a read error is possible. The chain recombines TRBV7-8 with TRBJ2-7; 7 bases line up with TRBD1. Germline lookup yields CDR1 SGHVS and CDR2 FQNEAQ. The CDR3 covers 15 residues. CDR3 region: CANSNQGVGSYEQYF. The DNA for the CDR3 is TGTGCCAACAGCAACCAGGGGGTTGGGTCCTACGAGCAGTACTTC.

This clonotype was seen a few times. This chain links TRBV15 with TRBJ2-1; TRBD2 might be the D (5 bases). Germline V gene data show CDR1 as LNHNV and CDR2 as YYDKDF (reference sequence). CDR3 length equals 17 residues. Trimming left V 1 base short and J 3 bases short, with 16 bases between. Here the CDR3 DNA reads TGTGCCACCAGCAGAGGGACCCCCTTGGGGAGCTACAATGAGCAGTTCTTC. Translated, it gives CATSRGTPLGSYNEQFF.

This clonotype has a handful of counts. The chain couples TRBV7-9 to TRBJ2-1, with a weak D call TRBD2 (5 bases). This CDR3 spans 16 amino acids. Germline V gene data show CDR1 as SEHNR and CDR2 as FQNEAQ (reference sequence). The ends were cut back, 5 bases at V and 7 bases at J, with 21 bases in the middle. In DNA form, the CDR3 reads TGTGCCAGCAGCCAACTACTAGGACGACTTGGGAATGAGCAGTTCTTC. Its translation is CASSQLLGRLGNEQFF. The full variable domain, its missing parts supplied by reference TRBV7-9 and TRBJ2-1, is DTGVSQNPRHKITKRGQNVTFRCDPISEHNRLYWYRQTLGQGPEFLTYFQNEAQLEKSRLLSDRFSAERPKGSFSTLEIQRTEQGDSAMYLCASSQLLGRLGNEQFFGPGTRLTVL.

This chain links TRBV18 with TRBJ2-7; 8 bases match TRBD2. The ends lost 3 bases at V and 5 bases at J; junction bases unmatched: 9. This CDR3 comprises 15 residues. Germline lookup yields CDR1 KGHSH and CDR2 LQKENI. The CDR3 protein is CASSPGGRPYDEQYF. The CDR3 DNA reads TGTGCCAGCTCACCGGGCGGGAGGCCCTACGACGAGCAGTACTTC.

This clonotype was seen ten or more times. The chain couples TRBV4-1 to TRBJ2-7; D ambiguous. The germline V gene encodes CDR1 MGHRA and CDR2 YSYEKL. The CDR3 extends over 14 amino acids. V lost 0 bases and J 2 bases, leaving 8 bases between the germline ends. The CDR3: CASSQDSRPYEQYF. CDR3 in DNA: TGCGCCAGCAGCCAAGATTCCCGCCCCTACGAGCAGTACTTC.

This clonotype came up many times. The chain couples TRBV7-2 to TRBJ2-5, with a weak D call TRBD1 (5 bases). With 1 base removed from V and 5 bases from J, the gap between germline ends came to 11 bases. The CDR3 runs 14 residues. The germline gives CDR1 SGHTA, CDR2 FQGNSA. The CDR3 region is CASSLVQGRETQYF. CDR3 nucleotide sequence: TGTGCCAGCAGCTTAGTCCAGGGCCGCGAGACCCAGTACTTC.

This clonotype was observed a few times. The V and J genes are TRBV20-1 and TRBJ2-1; 9 bases are a match to TRBD1. The ends lost 0 bases at V and 10 bases at J; junction bases unmatched: 10. In germline, CDR1 is DFQATT, CDR2 SNEGSKA (reference sequence). The CDR3 sequence is 15 residues long. This chain's CDR3 is CSARDPGTGRREQFF. The CDR3, as DNA: TGCAGTGCTAGAGATCCCGGGACAGGGCGCCGGGAGCAGTTCTTC.

This chain joins TRBV21-1 and TRBJ2-7; no DNA check was done on the table's D call, TRBD1. TRBV21-1 is reported as a pseudogene. This CDR3 has 15 amino acids. CDR3 sequence: CASGDRASQSYEQYF. CDR3 bases: TGTGCCAGCGGTGACAGGGCAAGTCAGAGCTACGAGCAGTACTTC.

This clonotype occurred a few times. The V gene is TRBV7-9, the J gene TRBJ2-7, with D possibly matching TRBD1 (7 bases). Trimming removed 8 bases at V and 4 bases at J, with 18 bases between. This CDR3 comprises 14 residues. The V gene's germline CDR1 is SEHNR and CDR2 FQNEAQ (reference sequence). CDR3 residues: CASRPRDRQYEQYF. CDR3 nucleotide sequence: TGTGCCAGCCGCCCGCGGGACAGACAATACGAGCAGTACTTC.

CDR3 sequence reads: CASRDRQGSNQPQHF. The CDR3 DNA reads TGTGCCAGTAGAGATCGACAGGGTAGCAATCAGCCCCAGCATTTT. This chain connects TRBV19 to TRBJ1-5, with 7 bases lining up with TRBD1. CDR3 length equals 15 residues. With 6 bases clipped from V and 0 bases from J, the junction kept 5 bases outside the gene matches. Per germline, CDR1 LNHDA and CDR2 SQIVND (reference sequence).

This clonotype was detected ten times or more. The chain combines TRBV7-2 with TRBJ2-3; D gene unclear. Trimming cost V 5 bases and J 4 bases, with 19 bases left between them. The CDR3 covers 16 residues. Germline lookup yields CDR1 SGHTA and CDR2 FQGNSA. The CDR3 region has the DNA TGTGCCAGCAGCCGCAAAGTCTCTCTAAGGGCAGATACGCAGTATTTT. This sequence encodes CASSRKVSLRADTQYF.

This clonotype was seen a handful of times. This chain joins TRBV7-9 and TRBJ1-2; perhaps TRBD1 as D (5 bases). CDR1 is SEHNR, CDR2 FQNEAQ, per germline (reference sequence). Trimming pared 2 bases from V and 2 bases from J, leaving 12 bases between. This CDR3 region has 15 residues. The CDR3 sequence is CASSLPLTANYGYTF. For the CDR3, the DNA is TGTGCCAGCAGCTTACCCCTGACAGCAAACTATGGCTACACCTTC.

This clonotype was observed a few times. The CDR3: CASSTGGNYGYTF. CDR3 DNA sequence: TGTGCCAGCAGTACAGGGGGAAACTATGGCTACACCTTC. V is TRBV12-3 or TRBV12-4 and J is TRBJ1-2; TRBD1 aligns across 8 bases. V was pared by 5 bases and J by 2 bases, with 1 base of the junction left unmatched. The CDR3 spans 13 residues.

This clonotype was seen a single time. The chain links TRBV28 to TRBJ2-5, with D unresolved. This CDR3 has 11 amino acids. Trimming cost V 7 bases and J 5 bases, with 8 bases left between them. CDR1 MDHEN and CDR2 SYDVKM come from the germline V gene. CDR3 in DNA: TGTGCCAGCACCTTCGGGGAGACCCAGTACTTC. This gives the protein CASTFGETQYF.

The rearrangement links TRBV20-1 to TRBJ2-1; TRBD2 might be the D (6 bases). The germline CDR1 and CDR2 sequences are DFQATT and SNEGSKA (reference sequence). The CDR3 spans 17 residues. The V and J ends lost 3 bases and 1 base respectively, with 19 bases between them. CDR3 bases: TGCAGTGCTAGGGATTTCGAAGGCGGAGGGTCCTACAATGAGCAGTTCTTC. This sequence encodes CSARDFEGGGSYNEQFF.

The rearrangement uses TRBV20-1 and TRBJ1-1, with a possible D match to TRBD1 (6 bases). V was cut by 6 bases and J by 7 bases, with 15 bases left in between. The CDR3 totals 12 residues. From germline, CDR1 is DFQATT and CDR2 SNEGSKA (reference sequence). The CDR3 DNA reads as TGCAGTGCCCGTTATCACAGGGATGAAGCTTTCTTT. It is translated as CSARYHRDEAFF.

This clonotype was counted a few times. The chain couples TRBV4-1 to TRBJ1-2; a possible D gene is TRBD1 (5 bases). V lost 0 bases, J lost 4 bases, and 9 bases lay in between. The CDR3 length is 14 residues. Germline V gives CDR1 MGHRA, CDR2 YSYEKL. CDR3 in DNA: TGCGCCAGCAGCCAAGAGAGGGGCGGCTATGGCTACACCTTC. Its protein product is CASSQERGGYGYTF.

The chain is built from TRBV6-1 and TRBJ2-1; 7 nucleotides agree with TRBD2. Trimming cost V 1 base and J 0 bases; bases outside gene matches: 3. CDR1 is MNHNS and CDR2 is SASEGT in the germline V gene. The CDR3 is 16 residues long. The CDR3 DNA sequence: TGTGCCAGCAGTGAAGTGGGGAGGGGCTCCTACAATGAGCAGTTCTTC. The encoded protein is CASSEVGRGSYNEQFF.

Details on this clonotype: At one end the junction does not follow the germline gene, possibly because of a read error. The chain employs TRBV5-1 and TRBJ1-1; a weak D match, TRBD1 (6 bases). The length of the CDR3 is 18 residues. Germline CDR1 and CDR2: SGHRS and YFSETQ. The CDR3 DNA reads TGCGCCAGCAGCTTACCACAGGGTGAGGGGAGGCTGAGGACTGAAGTTTTCTTT. Protein product: CASSLPQGEGRLRTEVFF.